This T cell receptor beta chain was sequenced in a study of cytomegalovirus exposure and HLA in healthy donors. Study-wide points: Accurate predictions that matched the HLA-A and HLA-B alleles of most subjects were reportedly made from TCR beta sequences.

60 Vbeta and 13 Jbeta primers were used in PCR. Generated by immunoSEQ multiplex PCR, the TCRdb table keeps only in-frame clones and is missing some. The sample records roughly 130,000 clones, about 82% being singletons. The CDR3 has 13 amino acids. Trimming at V came to 5 bases and at J to 4 bases, leaving 4 bases not matched to a gene. In germline, CDR1 is LNHNV, CDR2 YYDKDF (reference sequence). Only a few counts were recorded for this clone. Its antigen is currently unknown. This chain joins TRBV15 and TRBJ2-7; 8 nucleotides agree with TRBD1. The specimen was PBMCs. This clonotype originated in a man aged 30 to 45 in good health and CMV-seronegative. CDR3 sequence (DNA): TGTGCCACCAGCCCAGGGGGCGAATACGAGCAGTACTTC. Amino acid sequence: CATSPGGEYEQYF.